This TCR beta chain was sequenced in a study of blood T cell repertoires in COVID-19. The CDR3 is made up of 15 amino acids. Germline values: CDR1 LNHDA, CDR2 SQIVND (reference sequence). The V and J ends lost 7 bases and 4 bases, in that order; junction bases with no gene match: 7. Produced via immunoSEQ multiplex PCR; TCRdb's table is partial and in-frame only. The sample shows a few hundred thousand clones, 80% to 90% of them seen only once. Source material: peripheral blood. This sequence originates from a man younger than 45 with acute or convalescent COVID-19. The chain employs TRBV19 and TRBJ1-3, with 10 nucleotides matching TRBD1. In DNA form, the CDR3 reads TGTGCCAGTATGGGGGACAGGGGTTCCGGAAACACCATATATTTT. Translation gives CASMGDRGSGNTIYF.